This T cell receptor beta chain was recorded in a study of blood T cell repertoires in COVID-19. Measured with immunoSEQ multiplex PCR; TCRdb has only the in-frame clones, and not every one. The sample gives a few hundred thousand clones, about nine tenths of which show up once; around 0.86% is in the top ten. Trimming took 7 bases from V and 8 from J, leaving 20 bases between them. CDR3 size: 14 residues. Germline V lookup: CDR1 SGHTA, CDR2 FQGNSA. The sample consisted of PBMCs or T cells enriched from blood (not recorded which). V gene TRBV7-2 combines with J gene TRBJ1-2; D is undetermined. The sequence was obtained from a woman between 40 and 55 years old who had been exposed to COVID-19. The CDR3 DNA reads TGTGCCAGCACCTATCCCGCCAAAATCGGGGGCTACACCTTC. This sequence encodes CASTYPAKIGGYTF.